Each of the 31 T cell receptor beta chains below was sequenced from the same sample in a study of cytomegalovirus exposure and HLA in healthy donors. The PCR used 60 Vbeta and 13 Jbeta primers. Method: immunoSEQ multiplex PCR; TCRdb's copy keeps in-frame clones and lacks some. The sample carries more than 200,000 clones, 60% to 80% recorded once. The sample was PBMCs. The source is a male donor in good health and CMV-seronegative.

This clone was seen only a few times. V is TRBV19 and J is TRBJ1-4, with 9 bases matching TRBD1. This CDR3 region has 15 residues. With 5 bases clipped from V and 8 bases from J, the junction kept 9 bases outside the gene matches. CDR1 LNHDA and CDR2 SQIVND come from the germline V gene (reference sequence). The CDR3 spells CASSSPGQGEEKLFF. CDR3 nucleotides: TGTGCCAGTAGTTCTCCGGGACAGGGCGAGGAAAAACTGTTTTTT. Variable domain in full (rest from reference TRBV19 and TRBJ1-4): DGGITQSPKYLFRKEGQNVTLSCEQNLNHDAMYWYRQDPGQGLRLIYYSQIVNDFQKGDIAEGYSVSREKKESFPLTVTSAQKNPTAFYLCASSSPGQGEEKLFFGSGTQLSVL.

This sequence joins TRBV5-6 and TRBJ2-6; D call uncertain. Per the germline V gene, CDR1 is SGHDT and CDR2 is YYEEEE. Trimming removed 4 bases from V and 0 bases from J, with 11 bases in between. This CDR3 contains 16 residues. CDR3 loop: CASSDVTVSGANVLTF. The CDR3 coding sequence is TGTGCCAGCAGCGACGTAACAGTCTCTGGGGCCAACGTCCTGACTTTC. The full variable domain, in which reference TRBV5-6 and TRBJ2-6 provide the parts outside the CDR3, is DAGVTQSPTHLIKTRGQQVTLRCSPKSGHDTVSWYQQALGQGPQFIFQYYEEEERQRGNFPDRFSGHQFPNYSSELNVNALLLGDSALYLCASSDVTVSGANVLTFGAGSRLTVL.

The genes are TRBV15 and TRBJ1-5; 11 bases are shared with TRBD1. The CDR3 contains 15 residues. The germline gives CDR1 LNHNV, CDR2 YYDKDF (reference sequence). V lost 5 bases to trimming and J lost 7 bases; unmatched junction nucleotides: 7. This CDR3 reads CATSGDRGVEQPQHF. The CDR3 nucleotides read TGTGCCACCAGCGGGGACAGGGGGGTTGAACAGCCCCAGCATTTT. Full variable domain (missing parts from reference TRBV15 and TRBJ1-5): DAMVIQNPRYQVTQFGKPVTLSCSQTLNHNVMYWYQQKSSQAPKLLFHYYDKDFNNEADTPDNFQSRRPNTSFCFLDIRSPGLGDTAMYLCATSGDRGVEQPQHFGDGTRLSIL.

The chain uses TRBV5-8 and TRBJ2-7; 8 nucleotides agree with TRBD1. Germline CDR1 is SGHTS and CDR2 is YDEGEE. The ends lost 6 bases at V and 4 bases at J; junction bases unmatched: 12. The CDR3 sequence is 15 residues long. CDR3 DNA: TGTGCCAGCACCCTGCCCGGGACAGGTGAATACGAGCAGTACTTC. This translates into CASTLPGTGEYEQYF.

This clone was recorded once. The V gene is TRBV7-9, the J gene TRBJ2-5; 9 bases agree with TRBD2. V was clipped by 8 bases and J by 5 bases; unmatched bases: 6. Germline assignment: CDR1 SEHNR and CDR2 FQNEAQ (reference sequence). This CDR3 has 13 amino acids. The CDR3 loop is CASRGGVWETQYF. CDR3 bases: TGTGCCAGCCGCGGGGGGGTATGGGAGACCCAGTACTTC.

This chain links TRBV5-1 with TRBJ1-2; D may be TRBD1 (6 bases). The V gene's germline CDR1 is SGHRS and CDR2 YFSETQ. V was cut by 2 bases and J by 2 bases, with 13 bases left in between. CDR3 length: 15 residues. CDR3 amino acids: CASSLPGQMNYGYTF. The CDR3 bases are TGCGCCAGCAGCTTACCGGGACAAATGAACTATGGCTACACCTTC.

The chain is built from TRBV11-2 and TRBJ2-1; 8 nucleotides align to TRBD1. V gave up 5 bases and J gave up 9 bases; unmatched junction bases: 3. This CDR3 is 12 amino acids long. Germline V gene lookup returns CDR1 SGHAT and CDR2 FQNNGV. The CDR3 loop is CASSLDRGEQFF. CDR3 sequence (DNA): TGTGCCAGCAGCCTCGACAGGGGTGAGCAGTTCTTC. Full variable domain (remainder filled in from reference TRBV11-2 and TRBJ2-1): EAGVAQSPRYKIIEKRQSVAFWCNPISGHATLYWYQQILGQGPKLLIQFQNNGVVDDSQLPKDRFSAERLKGVDSTLKIQPAKLEDSAVYLCASSLDRGEQFFGPGTRLTVL.

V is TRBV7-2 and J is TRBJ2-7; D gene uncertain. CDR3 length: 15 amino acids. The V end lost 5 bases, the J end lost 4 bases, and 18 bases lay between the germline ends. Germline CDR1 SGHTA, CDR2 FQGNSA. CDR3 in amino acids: CASSPRVHPEYEQYF. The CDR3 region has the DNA TGTGCCAGCAGCCCCCGTGTTCACCCGGAGTACGAGCAGTACTTC. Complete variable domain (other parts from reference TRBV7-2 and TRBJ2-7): GAGVSQSPSNKVTEKGKDVELRCDPISGHTALYWYRQSLGQGLEFLIYFQGNSAPDKSGLPSDRFSAERTGGSVSTLTIQRTQQEDSAVYLCASSPRVHPEYEQYFGPGTRLTVT.

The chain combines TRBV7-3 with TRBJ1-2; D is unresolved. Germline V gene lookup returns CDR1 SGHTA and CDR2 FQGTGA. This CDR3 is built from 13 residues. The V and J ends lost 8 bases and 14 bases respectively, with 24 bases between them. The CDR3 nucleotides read TGTGCCAGCGGAGACCCCGCCGGAGCCAGCTTAACCTTC. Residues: CASGDPAGASLTF.

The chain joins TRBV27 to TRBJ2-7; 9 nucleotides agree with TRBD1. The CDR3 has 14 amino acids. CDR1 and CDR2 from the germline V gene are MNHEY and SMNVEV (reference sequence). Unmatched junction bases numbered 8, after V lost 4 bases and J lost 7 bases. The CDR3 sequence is CASSSGTGWGEQYF. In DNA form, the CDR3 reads TGTGCCAGCAGTTCCGGGACAGGGTGGGGGGAGCAGTACTTC.

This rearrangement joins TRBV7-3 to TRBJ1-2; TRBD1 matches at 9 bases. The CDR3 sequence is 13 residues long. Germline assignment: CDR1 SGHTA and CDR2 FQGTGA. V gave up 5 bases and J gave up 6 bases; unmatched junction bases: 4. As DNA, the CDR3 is TGTGCCAGCAGCACGACAGGGGGGGATGGCTACACCTTC. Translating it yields CASSTTGGDGYTF.

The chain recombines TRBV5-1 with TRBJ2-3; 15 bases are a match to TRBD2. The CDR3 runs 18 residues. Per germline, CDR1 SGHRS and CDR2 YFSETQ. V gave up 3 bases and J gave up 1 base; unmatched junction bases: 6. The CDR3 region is CASSSGLAGGIGTDTQYF. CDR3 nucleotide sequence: TGCGCCAGCAGCTCAGGACTAGCGGGGGGGATCGGCACAGATACGCAGTATTTT.

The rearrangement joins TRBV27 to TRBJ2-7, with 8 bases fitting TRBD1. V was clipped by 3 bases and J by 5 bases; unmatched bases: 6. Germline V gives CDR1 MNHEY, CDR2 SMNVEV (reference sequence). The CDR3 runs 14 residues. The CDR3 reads CASSFARGRDEQYF. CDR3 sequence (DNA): TGTGCCAGCAGTTTCGCCAGGGGGCGCGACGAGCAGTACTTC.

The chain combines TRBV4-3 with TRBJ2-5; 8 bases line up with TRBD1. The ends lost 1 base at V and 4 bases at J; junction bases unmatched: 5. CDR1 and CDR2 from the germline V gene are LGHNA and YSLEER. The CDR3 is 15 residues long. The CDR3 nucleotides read TGCGCCAGCAGCCAAGGGACAGGGAAGGGAGAGACCCAGTACTTC. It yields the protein CASSQGTGKGETQYF.

CDR3 sequence (DNA): TGTGCCAGCTCAATCACCGACAGGGGCGGTGAAAAACTGTTTTTT. The encoded protein is CASSITDRGGEKLFF. The chain is built from TRBV18 and TRBJ1-4, with 8 bases identical to TRBD1. The germline V gene has CDR1 KGHSH and CDR2 LQKENI. The CDR3 is 15 residues long. V gave up 5 bases and J gave up 7 bases; unmatched junction bases: 9.

The CDR3: CASSLGAGGTRGYEQYF. CDR3 in DNA: TGCGCCAGCAGCTTAGGAGCGGGAGGGACTCGGGGCTACGAGCAGTACTTC. The chain couples TRBV5-1 to TRBJ2-7, with 10 bases lining up with TRBD2. This CDR3 region has 17 residues. The V segment lost 2 bases and the J segment 3 bases; nucleotides outside the gene matches: 11. Per germline, CDR1 SGHRS and CDR2 YFSETQ.

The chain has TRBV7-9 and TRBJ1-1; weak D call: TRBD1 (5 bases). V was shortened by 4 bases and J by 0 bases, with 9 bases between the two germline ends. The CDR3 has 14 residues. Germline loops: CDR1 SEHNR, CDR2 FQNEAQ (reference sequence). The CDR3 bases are TGTGCCAGCAGCTCCAGGGTTATGAACACTGAAGCTTTCTTT. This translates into CASSSRVMNTEAFF.

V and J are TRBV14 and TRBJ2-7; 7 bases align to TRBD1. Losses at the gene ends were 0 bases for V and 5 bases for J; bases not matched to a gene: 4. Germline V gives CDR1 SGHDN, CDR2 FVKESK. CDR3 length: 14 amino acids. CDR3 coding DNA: TGTGCCAGCAGCCAAGATAGAGGGGGCGACGAGCAGTACTTC. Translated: CASSQDRGGDEQYF. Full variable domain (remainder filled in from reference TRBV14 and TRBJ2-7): EAGVTQFPSHSVIEKGQTVTLRCDPISGHDNLYWYRRVMGKEIKFLLHFVKESKQDESGMPNNRFLAERTGGTYSTLKVQPAELEDSGVYFCASSQDRGGDEQYFGPGTRLTVT.

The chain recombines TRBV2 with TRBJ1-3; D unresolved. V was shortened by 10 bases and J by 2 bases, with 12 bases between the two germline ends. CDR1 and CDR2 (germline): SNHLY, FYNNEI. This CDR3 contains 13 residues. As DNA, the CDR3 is TGTGCCACCAAGGACTGGGCTGGAAACACCATATATTTT. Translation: CATKDWAGNTIYF.

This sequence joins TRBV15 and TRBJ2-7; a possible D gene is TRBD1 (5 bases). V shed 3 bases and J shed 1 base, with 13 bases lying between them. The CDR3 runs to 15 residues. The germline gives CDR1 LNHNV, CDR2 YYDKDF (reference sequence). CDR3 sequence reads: CATSRRQTLSYEQYF. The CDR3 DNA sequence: TGTGCCACCAGCAGGCGACAGACCTTGTCCTACGAGCAGTACTTC. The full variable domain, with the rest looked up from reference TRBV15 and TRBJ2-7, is DAMVIQNPRYQVTQFGKPVTLSCSQTLNHNVMYWYQQKSSQAPKLLFHYYDKDFNNEADTPDNFQSRRPNTSFCFLDIRSPGLGDTAMYLCATSRRQTLSYEQYFGPGTRLTVT.

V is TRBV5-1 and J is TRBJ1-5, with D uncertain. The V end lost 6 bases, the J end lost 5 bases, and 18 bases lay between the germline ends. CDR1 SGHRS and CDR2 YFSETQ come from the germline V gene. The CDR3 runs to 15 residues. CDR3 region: CASTLGGLADQPQHF. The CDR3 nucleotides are TGCGCCAGCACCCTGGGTGGGCTCGCAGATCAGCCCCAGCATTTT.

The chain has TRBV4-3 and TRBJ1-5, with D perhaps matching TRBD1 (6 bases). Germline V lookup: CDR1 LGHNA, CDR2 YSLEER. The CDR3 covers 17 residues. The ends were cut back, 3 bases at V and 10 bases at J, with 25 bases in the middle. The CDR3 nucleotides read TGCGCCAGCAGCCAGGTCCTCGAGGCACAGGGCTCAAGACCCCAGCATTTT. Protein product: CASSQVLEAQGSRPQHF.

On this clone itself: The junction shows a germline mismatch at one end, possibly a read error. CDR3 amino acids: CASRTGLAGVSYGQYF. CDR3 DNA: TGTGCCAGCAGGACGGGACTAGCGGGAGTTTCCTACGGGCAGTACTTC. The chain combines TRBV5-6 with TRBJ2-7, with 14 bases aligning to TRBD2. The CDR3 runs 16 residues. The germline V gene has CDR1 SGHDT and CDR2 YYEEEE. The whole variable domain, remainder taken from reference TRBV5-6 and TRBJ2-7, is DAGVTQSPTHLIKTRGQQVTLRCSPKSGHDTVSWYQQALGQGPQFIFQYYEEEERQRGNFPDRFSGHQFPNYSSELNVNALLLGDSALYLCASRTGLAGVSYGQYFGPGTRLTVT.

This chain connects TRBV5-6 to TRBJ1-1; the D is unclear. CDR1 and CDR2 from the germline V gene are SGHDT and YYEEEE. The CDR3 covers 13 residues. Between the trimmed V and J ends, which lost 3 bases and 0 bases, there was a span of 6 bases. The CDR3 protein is CASSSKMNTEAFF. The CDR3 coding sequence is TGTGCCAGCAGCTCTAAAATGAACACTGAAGCTTTCTTT.

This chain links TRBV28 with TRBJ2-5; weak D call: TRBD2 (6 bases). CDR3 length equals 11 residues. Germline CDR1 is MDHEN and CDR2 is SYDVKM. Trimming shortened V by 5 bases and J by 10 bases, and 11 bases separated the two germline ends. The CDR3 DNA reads TGTGCCAGCAGTCGCCCGGGGGTCCAGTACTTC. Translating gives CASSRPGVQYF.

CDR3 residues: CASSQVSAEPGYEQYF. The CDR3 DNA reads TGCGCCAGCAGCCAAGTGTCGGCGGAACCGGGCTACGAGCAGTACTTC. The chain links TRBV4-1 to TRBJ2-7; D not resolved. The CDR3 spans 16 residues. In germline, CDR1 is MGHRA, CDR2 YSYEKL. Trimming shortened V by 1 base and J by 3 bases, and 16 bases separated the two germline ends.

CDR3 residues: CASSSGQRGNTIYF. DNA for the CDR3: TGTGCCAGCAGCTCGGGACAGAGGGGAAACACCATATATTTT. The J gene is TRBJ1-3, the V gene TRBV7-9; 7 bases agree with TRBD1. The CDR3 has 14 residues. The ends lost 4 bases at V and 4 bases at J; junction bases unmatched: 4. Germline V gene data show CDR1 as SEHNR and CDR2 as FQNEAQ (reference sequence).

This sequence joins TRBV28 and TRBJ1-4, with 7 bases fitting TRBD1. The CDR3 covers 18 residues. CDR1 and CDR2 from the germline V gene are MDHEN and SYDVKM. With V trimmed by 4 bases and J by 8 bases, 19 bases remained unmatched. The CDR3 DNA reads TGTGCCAGCAGTTCTCCTGCTTCGATGACAGGGTTGAAGGAAAAACTGTTTTTT. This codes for CASSSPASMTGLKEKLFF.

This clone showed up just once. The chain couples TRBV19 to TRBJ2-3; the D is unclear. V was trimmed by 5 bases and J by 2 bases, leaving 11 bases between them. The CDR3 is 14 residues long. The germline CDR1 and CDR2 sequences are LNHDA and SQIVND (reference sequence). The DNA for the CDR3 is TGTGCCAGTAGTCTATCGGAGTACACAGATACGCAGTATTTT. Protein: CASSLSEYTDTQYF.

This CDR3 is CASSPGQTRNTIYF. The CDR3 bases are TGTGCCAGCAGCCCAGGACAGACAAGAAACACCATATATTTT. This chain connects TRBV5-4 to TRBJ1-3; D is possibly TRBD1 (6 bases). V was pared by 4 bases and J by 5 bases, with 13 bases between. CDR1 SGHNT and CDR2 YYREEE come from the germline V gene (reference sequence). This CDR3 comprises 14 residues.

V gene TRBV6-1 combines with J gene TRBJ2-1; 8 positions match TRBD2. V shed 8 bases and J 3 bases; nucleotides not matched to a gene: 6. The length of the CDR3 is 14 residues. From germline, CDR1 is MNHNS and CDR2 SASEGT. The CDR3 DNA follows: TGTGCCAGCTCTTGGAGCGGGAGCTACAATGAGCAGTTCTTC. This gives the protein CASSWSGSYNEQFF.